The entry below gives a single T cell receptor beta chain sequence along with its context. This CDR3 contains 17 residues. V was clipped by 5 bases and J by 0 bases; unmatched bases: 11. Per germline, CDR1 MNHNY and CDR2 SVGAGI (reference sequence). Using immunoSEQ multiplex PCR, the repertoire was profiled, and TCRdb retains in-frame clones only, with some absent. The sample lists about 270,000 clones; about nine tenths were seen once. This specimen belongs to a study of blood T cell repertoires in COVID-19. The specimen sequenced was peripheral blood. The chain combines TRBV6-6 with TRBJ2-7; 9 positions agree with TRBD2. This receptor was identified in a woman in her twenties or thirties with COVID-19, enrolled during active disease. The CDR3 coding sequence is TGTGCCAGCAGTCCGACTCGACTAGCGGAGAGCTCCTACGAGCAGTACTTC. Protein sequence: CASSPTRLAESSYEQYF.